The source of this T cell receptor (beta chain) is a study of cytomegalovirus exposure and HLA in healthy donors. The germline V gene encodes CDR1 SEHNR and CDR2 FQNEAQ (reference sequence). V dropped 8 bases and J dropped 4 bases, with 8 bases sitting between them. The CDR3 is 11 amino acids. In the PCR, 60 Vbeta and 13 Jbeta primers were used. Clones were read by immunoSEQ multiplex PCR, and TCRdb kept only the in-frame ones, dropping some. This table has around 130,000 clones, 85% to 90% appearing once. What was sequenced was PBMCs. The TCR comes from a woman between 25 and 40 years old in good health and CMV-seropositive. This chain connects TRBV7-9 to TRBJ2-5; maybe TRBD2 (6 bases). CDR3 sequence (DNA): TGTGCCAGCGGGGGACTAGAGACCCAGTACTTC. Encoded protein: CASGGLETQYF.